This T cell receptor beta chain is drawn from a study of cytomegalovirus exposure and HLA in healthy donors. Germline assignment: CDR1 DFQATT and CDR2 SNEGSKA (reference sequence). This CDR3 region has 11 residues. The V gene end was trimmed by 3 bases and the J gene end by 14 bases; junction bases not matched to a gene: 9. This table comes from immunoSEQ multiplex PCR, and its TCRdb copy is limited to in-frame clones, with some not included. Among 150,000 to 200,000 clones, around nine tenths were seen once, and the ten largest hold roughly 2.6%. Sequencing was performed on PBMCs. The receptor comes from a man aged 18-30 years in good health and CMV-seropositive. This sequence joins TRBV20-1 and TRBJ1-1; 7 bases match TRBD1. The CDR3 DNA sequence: TGCAGTGCTAGGGGACAGCTCCCGACCTTCTTT. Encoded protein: CSARGQLPTFF.